Sequencing of this T cell receptor (beta chain) was carried out in a study of CD8 T cells in ankylosing spondylitis. Points from the study as a whole: Past studies reported some motif variants in reactive arthritis synovial fluid and blood. Clones linked to disease, bearing a CD8+ phenotype, were relatively rare in peripheral blood. What seemed typical of ankylosing spondylitis blood was a TCR beta motif built from several highly homologous variants.

Quantitative 5'-RACE with molecular barcodes produced the TCR beta libraries. TCRdb analysed the 5' RACE reads with MiXCR anew, one entry per CDR3 protein. The sample consists of about 800,000 distinct CDR3 sequences, approximately 12% of them appearing once. With regard to this clonotype: No antigen is known for it.

Germline values: CDR1 SGHRS, CDR2 YFSETQ. V gave up 4 bases and J gave up 6 bases, with 14 bases separating them. CDR3 length: 13 residues. Sequencing was carried out using blood, either unsorted or a sorted T cell fraction (not recorded which). The chain is built from TRBV5-1 and TRBJ2-7, with D maybe TRBD1 (6 bases). The TCR comes from a male donor with ankylosing spondylitis. In nucleotides, the CDR3 is TGCGCCAGCAGCACAGGACAGTTATCCGAGCAGTACTTC. Its translation is CASSTGQLSEQYF.